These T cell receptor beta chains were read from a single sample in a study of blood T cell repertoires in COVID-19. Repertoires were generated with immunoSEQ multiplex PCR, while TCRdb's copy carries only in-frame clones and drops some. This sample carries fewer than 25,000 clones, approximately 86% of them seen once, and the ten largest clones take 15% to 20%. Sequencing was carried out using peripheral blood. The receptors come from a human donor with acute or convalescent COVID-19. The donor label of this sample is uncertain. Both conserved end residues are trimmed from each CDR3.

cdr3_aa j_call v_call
SASDDRDGNTIY TRBJ1-3 TRBV20-1
AISESRWERATGELF TRBJ2-2 TRBV10-3
SVQASEYGYT TRBJ1-2 TRBV29-1
ASSRGQRGALDTDTQY TRBJ2-3 TRBV6-6
ASSTGPSPQPQH TRBJ1-5 TRBV2
ASSVSGGSYNEQF TRBJ2-1 TRBV9
ASSVGPSLAGYGYT TRBJ1-2 TRBV9
ASSLGELRRHSYNEQF TRBJ2-1 TRBV5-6
SASGQGQETQY TRBJ2-5 TRBV20-1
SASFLAEGETQY TRBJ2-5 TRBV20-1
ASSNTGLAKNIQY TRBJ2-4 TRBV19
ASSQDAGEGAQY TRBJ2-5 TRBV4-2
ASSVERGSNQPQH TRBJ1-5 TRBV9
ASSEAGLAGGSDTQY TRBJ2-3 TRBV6-1
ASSIPRRGRNQPQH TRBJ1-5 TRBV19
ASSLEGRGVETQY TRBJ2-5 TRBV5-1
ASKRLATNEKLF TRBJ1-4 TRBV2
ASSVASGRSGSYEQY TRBJ2-7 TRBV9
ASSLTGNTEAF TRBJ1-1 TRBV3-1/TRBV3-2
ASRFAPTGSVGTEKLF TRBJ1-4 TRBV7-2
ASSPRSGDYGYT TRBJ1-2 TRBV18
ASSRQAPGDTQY TRBJ2-3 TRBV6-1
ASSYLDSYSTDTQY TRBJ2-3 TRBV18
ASSQTANYGYT TRBJ1-2 TRBV6-5
ATSRESGGDEQY TRBJ2-7 TRBV15
ASRLTGFGHYEQY TRBJ2-7 TRBV19
ASSHAGTGRYNEQF TRBJ2-1 TRBV4-2